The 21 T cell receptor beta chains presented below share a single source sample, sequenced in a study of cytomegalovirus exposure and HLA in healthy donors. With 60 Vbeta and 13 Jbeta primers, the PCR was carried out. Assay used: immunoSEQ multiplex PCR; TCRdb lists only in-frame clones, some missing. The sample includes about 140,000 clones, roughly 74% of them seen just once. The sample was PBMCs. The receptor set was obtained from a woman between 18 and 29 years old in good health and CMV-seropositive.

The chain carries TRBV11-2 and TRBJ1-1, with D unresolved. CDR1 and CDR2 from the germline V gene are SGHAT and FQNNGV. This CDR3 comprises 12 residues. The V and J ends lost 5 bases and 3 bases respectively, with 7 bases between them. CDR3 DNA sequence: TGTGCCAGCAGCACCGAGGACACTGAAGCTTTCTTT. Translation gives CASSTEDTEAFF.

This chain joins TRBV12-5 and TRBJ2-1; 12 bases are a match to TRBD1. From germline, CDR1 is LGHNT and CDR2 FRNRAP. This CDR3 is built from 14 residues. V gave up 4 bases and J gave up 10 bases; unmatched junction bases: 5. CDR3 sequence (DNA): TGTGCTAGTGGTTGGGGACAGGGGGCGGAAGAGCAGTTCTTC. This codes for CASGWGQGAEEQFF.

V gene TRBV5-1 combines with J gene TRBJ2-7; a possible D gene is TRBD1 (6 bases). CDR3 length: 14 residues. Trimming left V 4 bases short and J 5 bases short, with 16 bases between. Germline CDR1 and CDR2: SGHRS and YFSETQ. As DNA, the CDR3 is TGCGCCAGCAGCCTCGCCGCCAACAGGGACGAGCAGTACTTC. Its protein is CASSLAANRDEQYF.

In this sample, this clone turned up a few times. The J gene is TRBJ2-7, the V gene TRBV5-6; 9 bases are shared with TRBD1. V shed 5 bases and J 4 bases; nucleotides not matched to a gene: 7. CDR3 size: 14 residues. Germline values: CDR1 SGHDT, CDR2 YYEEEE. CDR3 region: CASRKQGARYEQYF. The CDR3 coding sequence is TGTGCCAGCAGAAAACAGGGGGCGAGGTACGAGCAGTACTTC.

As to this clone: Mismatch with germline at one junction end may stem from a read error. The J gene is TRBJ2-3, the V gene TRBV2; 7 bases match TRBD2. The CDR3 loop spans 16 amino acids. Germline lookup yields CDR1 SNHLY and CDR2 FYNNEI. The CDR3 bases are TGTGCCAGCAGCGAAGGAGCGGGGACCTACACAGATACGCAGTATTTT. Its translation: CASSEGAGTYTDTQYF.

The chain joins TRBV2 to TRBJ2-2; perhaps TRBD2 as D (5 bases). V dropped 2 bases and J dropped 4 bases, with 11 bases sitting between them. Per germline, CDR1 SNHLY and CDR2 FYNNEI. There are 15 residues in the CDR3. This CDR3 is CASSEYSEGTGELFF. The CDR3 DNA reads TGTGCCAGCAGTGAATACAGCGAGGGCACCGGGGAGCTGTTTTTT.

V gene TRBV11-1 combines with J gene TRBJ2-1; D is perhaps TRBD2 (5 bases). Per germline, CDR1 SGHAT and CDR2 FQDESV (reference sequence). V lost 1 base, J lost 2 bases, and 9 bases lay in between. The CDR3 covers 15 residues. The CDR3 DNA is TGTGCCAGCAGCTTAGAAGGAGGCCCCTACAATGAGCAGTTCTTC. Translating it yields CASSLEGGPYNEQFF.

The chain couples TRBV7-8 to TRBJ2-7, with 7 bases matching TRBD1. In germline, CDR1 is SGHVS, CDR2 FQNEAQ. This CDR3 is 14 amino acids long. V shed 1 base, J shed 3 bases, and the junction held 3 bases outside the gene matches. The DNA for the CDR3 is TGTGCCAGCAGCTTAGTGGCAGGGGGCTACGAGCAGTACTTC. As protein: CASSLVAGGYEQYF.

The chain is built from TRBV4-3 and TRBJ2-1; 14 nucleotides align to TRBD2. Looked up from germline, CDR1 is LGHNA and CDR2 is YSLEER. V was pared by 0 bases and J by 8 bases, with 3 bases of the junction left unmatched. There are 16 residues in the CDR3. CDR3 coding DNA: TGCGCCAGCAGCCAAGAAGGACTAGCGGGGGGCTATGAGCAGTTCTTC. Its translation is CASSQEGLAGGYEQFF.

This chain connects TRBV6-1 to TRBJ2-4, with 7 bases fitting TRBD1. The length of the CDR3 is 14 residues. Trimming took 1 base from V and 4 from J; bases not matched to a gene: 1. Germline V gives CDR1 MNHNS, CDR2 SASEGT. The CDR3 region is CASSEETGKNIQYF. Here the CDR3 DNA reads TGTGCCAGCAGTGAAGAGACAGGGAAAAACATTCAGTACTTC.

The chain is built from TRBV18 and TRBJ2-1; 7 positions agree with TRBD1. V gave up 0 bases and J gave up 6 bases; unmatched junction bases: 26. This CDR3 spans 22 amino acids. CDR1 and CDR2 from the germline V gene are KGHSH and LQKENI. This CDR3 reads CASSPPMLREKRRQGLSNEQFF. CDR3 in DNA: TGTGCCAGCTCACCACCGATGTTGAGAGAAAAACGAAGACAGGGTCTTAGCAATGAGCAGTTCTTC.

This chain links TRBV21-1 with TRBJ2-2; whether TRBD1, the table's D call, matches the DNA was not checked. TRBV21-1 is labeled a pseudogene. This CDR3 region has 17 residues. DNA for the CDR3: TGTGCCAGCAGCCACCAATTCAGGGGGCCGGACACCGGGGAGCTGTTTTTT. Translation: CASSHQFRGPDTGELFF.

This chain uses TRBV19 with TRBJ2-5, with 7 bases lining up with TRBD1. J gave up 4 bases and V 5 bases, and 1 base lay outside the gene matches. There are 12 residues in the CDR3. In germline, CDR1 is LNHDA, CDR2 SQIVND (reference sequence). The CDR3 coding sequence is TGTGCCAGTAGTGACAGGGTAGAGACCCAGTACTTC. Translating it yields CASSDRVETQYF.

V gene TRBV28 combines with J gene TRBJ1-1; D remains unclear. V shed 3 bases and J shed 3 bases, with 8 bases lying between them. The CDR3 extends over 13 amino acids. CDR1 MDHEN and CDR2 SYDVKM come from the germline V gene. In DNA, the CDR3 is TGTGCCAGCAGTTTTGCGGGGTACACTGAAGCTTTCTTT. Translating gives CASSFAGYTEAFF.

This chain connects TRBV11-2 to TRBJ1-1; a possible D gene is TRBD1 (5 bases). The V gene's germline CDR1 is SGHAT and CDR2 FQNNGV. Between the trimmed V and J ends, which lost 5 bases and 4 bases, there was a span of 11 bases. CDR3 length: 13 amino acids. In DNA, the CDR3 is TGTGCCAGCAGCCCGCAAAGGGGCACTGAAGCTTTCTTT. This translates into CASSPQRGTEAFF.

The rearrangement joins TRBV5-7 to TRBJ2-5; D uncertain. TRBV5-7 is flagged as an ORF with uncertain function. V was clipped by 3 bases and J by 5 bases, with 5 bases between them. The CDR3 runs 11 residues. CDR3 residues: CASSCAETQYF. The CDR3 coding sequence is TGTGCCAGCAGCTGCGCGGAGACCCAGTACTTC.

The CDR3 is CASSISGAPDTQYF. DNA for the CDR3: TGTGCCAGTAGTATAAGCGGAGCGCCAGATACGCAGTATTTT. The chain carries TRBV19 and TRBJ2-3; TRBD2 is a possible D gene (5 bases). V lost 2 bases and J lost 4, with 10 bases in between. There are 14 residues in the CDR3. Germline CDR1 and CDR2: LNHDA and SQIVND (reference sequence).

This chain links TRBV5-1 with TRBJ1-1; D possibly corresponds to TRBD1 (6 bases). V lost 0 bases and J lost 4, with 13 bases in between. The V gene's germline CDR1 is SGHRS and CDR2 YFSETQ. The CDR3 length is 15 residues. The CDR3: CASSLEGHPSTEAFF. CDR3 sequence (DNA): TGCGCCAGCAGCTTGGAGGGACACCCAAGCACTGAAGCTTTCTTT.

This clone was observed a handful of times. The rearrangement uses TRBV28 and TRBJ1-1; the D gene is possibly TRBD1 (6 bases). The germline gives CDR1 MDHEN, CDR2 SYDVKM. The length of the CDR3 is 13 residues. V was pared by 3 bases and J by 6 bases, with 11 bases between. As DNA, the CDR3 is TGTGCCAGCAGTTTTCGGTACAGGGCTGAAGCTTTCTTT. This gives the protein CASSFRYRAEAFF.

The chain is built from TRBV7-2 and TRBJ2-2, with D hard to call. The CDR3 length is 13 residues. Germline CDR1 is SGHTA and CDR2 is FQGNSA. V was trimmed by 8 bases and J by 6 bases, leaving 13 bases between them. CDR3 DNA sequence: TGTGCCAGCTCATACACGTCCGCCGGGGAGCTGTTTTTT. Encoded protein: CASSYTSAGELFF.

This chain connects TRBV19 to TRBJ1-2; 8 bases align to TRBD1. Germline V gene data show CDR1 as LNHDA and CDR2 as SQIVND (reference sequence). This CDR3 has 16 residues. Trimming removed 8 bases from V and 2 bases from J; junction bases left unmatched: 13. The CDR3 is CASRPQDRDGNYGYTF. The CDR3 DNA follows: TGTGCCAGTCGACCTCAGGACAGGGACGGAAACTATGGCTACACCTTC.